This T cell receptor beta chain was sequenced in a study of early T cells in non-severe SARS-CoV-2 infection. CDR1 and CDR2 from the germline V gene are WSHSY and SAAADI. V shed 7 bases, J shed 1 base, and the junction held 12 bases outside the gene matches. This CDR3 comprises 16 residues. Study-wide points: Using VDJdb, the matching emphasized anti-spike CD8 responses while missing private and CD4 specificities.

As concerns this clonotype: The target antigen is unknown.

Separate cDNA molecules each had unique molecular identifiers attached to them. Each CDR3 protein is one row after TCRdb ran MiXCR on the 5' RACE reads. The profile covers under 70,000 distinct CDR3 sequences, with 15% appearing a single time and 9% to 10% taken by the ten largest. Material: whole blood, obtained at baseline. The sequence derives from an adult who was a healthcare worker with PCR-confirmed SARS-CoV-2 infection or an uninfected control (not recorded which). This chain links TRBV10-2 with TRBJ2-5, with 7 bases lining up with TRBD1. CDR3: CASKQDRVFGQETQYF. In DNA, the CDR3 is TGCGCCAGCAAGCAAGACAGGGTATTTGGCCAAGAGACCCAGTACTTC.